These T cell receptor beta chains were read from a single sample in a study. MiXCR, applied by TCRdb to the RT-PCR reads, yields one record per CDR3 protein. In the table there are about 680,000 distinct CDR3 sequences, approximately 15% of which are singletons. Material: memory CD4+ T cells from blood. Receptors were obtained from a female donor in good health, serving as a healthy control. CDR3s include the opening cysteine and the closing phenylalanine or tryptophan. D genes are given only for firm matches.

V: TRBV6-5; D: TRBD1; CDR3: CASNRPGQIPFF
V: TRBV14; D: -; CDR3: CASSQAGSDEQYF
V: TRBV25-1; D: -; CDR3: CASRGLWGFYEQYF
V: TRBV3-1; D: -; CDR3: CASSLTPGDTEAFF
V: TRBV11-2; D: -; CDR3: CASSLDGYYGYTF
V: TRBV7-2; D: -; CDR3: CASSSRAGVTEAFF
V: TRBV6-6; D: TRBD1; CDR3: CASSRDSGLSEAFF
V: TRBV6-1; D: -; CDR3: CASSDRADTQYF
V: TRBV28; D: TRBD1; CDR3: CASTPGTGGSETQYF
V: TRBV5-1; D: -; CDR3: CASSSIQEGTEAFF
V: TRBV7-9; D: TRBD1; CDR3: CASSSGPGQLVSGANVLTF
V: TRBV20-1; D: TRBD2; CDR3: CSARHAGDGGDTQYF
V: TRBV29-1; D: TRBD1; CDR3: CSVGQGERSAFF
V: TRBV7-9; D: TRBD1; CDR3: CASSTYRGQETQYF
V: TRBV7-9; D: TRBD1; CDR3: CASSMGGEGASGYTF
V: TRBV27; D: TRBD1; CDR3: CASRERGRGYEQYF
V: TRBV6-6; D: -; CDR3: CASSYSGDDYGYTF
V: TRBV6-2/TRBV6-3; D: TRBD2; CDR3: CASSYRGLAGSTTDTQYF
V: TRBV12-3/TRBV12-4; D: TRBD1; CDR3: CASSLGGAGGAEQPQHF
V: TRBV7-2; D: TRBD1; CDR3: CASSLAGTGVAGELFF
V: TRBV12-3/TRBV12-4; D: TRBD2; CDR3: CASTLLAGSEQYF
V: TRBV27; D: -; CDR3: CASSLRTDAMIQYF
V: TRBV27; D: -; CDR3: CASSHNTGELFF
V: TRBV5-6; D: TRBD2; CDR3: CASSLTTSGAYQETQYF
V: TRBV28; D: TRBD2; CDR3: CASSFGLAEIYEQYF
V: TRBV5-6; D: TRBD1; CDR3: CASSWGQGDSPLHF
V: TRBV20-1; D: TRBD2; CDR3: CSATQTSGSVPDTQYF
V: TRBV27; D: TRBD1; CDR3: CASRPGTEQETQYF
V: TRBV29-1; D: TRBD1; CDR3: CSVPGTGGLETQYF
V: TRBV5-1; D: -; CDR3: CASSVIESEQYF
V: TRBV11-1; D: TRBD2; CDR3: CASSLGTSGSNLNEQFF
V: TRBV6-6; D: TRBD1; CDR3: CASSATGTGYDGELFF
V: TRBV12-3/TRBV12-4; D: -; CDR3: CASAWGYTEAFF
V: TRBV6-1; D: TRBD1; CDR3: CASSSMGRGQGGSGYTF
V: TRBV11-1; D: -; CDR3: CASSLGLSTEAFF
V: TRBV7-2; D: -; CDR3: CASSTRGPSSYEQYF
V: TRBV6-2/TRBV6-3; D: -; CDR3: CASSRYGSLVSGELFF
V: TRBV27; D: -; CDR3: CASRGGGLRGEQYF
V: TRBV5-1; D: -; CDR3: CASSLVLRTLRITGELFF
V: TRBV20-1; D: -; CDR3: CSALTGSQLSEQYF
V: TRBV24-1; D: -; CDR3: CATSDSIRTASYEQYF
V: TRBV27; D: -; CDR3: CASSKYMNTEAFF